The 15 T cell receptor beta chains below come from one sample, sequenced in a study of cytomegalovirus exposure and HLA in healthy donors. In the PCR, 60 Vbeta and 13 Jbeta primers were used. Using immunoSEQ multiplex PCR, the repertoire was profiled, and TCRdb retains in-frame clones only, with some absent. This sample's table has fewer than 45,000 clones. The sample taken for sequencing was PBMCs. Source of these receptors: a man in his forties in good health and CMV-seropositive.

The chain links TRBV27 to TRBJ2-2; no clear D. From germline, CDR1 is MNHEY and CDR2 SMNVEV (reference sequence). Trimming shortened V by 7 bases and J by 1 base, and 4 bases separated the two germline ends. The CDR3 runs to 12 residues. The CDR3 region has the DNA TGTGCCAGCACCCAGAACACCGGGGAGCTGTTTTTT. It encodes CASTQNTGELFF.

The J gene is TRBJ2-5, the V gene TRBV5-5; the D is unclear. Trimming stripped 0 bases from V and 0 bases from J, with 6 bases between. This CDR3 has 14 residues. Germline V lookup: CDR1 SGHKS, CDR2 YYEKEE (reference sequence). The CDR3 reads CASSLAVDQETQYF. In DNA form, the CDR3 reads TGTGCCAGCAGCTTGGCCGTAGACCAAGAGACCCAGTACTTC.

CDR3 residues: CAWADRGTQPQHF. Written as DNA, the CDR3 is TGTGCCTGGGCGGACAGGGGAACCCAGCCCCAGCATTTT. V and J are TRBV30 and TRBJ1-5; 9 nucleotides align to TRBD1. The germline V gene encodes CDR1 GTSNPN and CDR2 SVGIG (reference sequence). With V trimmed by 5 bases and J by 7 bases, 6 bases remained unmatched. The CDR3 sequence is 13 residues long.

V is TRBV5-4 and J is TRBJ2-3; D not resolved. CDR1 is SGHNT, CDR2 YYREEE, per germline (reference sequence). This CDR3 has 11 residues. V lost 4 bases, J lost 8 bases, and 8 bases lay in between. The CDR3 is CASSETGTQYF. Written as DNA, the CDR3 is TGTGCCAGCAGCGAAACGGGTACGCAGTATTTT.

The chain uses TRBV4-1 and TRBJ2-7, with 10 bases aligning to TRBD1. The CDR3 contains 15 residues. V shed 8 bases and J 1 base; nucleotides not matched to a gene: 8. Germline assignment: CDR1 MGHRA and CDR2 YSYEKL. CDR3 sequence reads: CASPAWDRGSYEQYF. The CDR3 DNA is TGCGCCAGCCCGGCGTGGGACAGGGGTTCCTACGAGCAGTACTTC.

V is TRBV5-1 and J is TRBJ1-4, with 11 positions matching TRBD1. In germline, CDR1 is SGHRS, CDR2 YFSETQ. The length of the CDR3 is 16 residues. The V gene end was trimmed by 1 base and the J gene end by 5 bases; junction bases not matched to a gene: 4. For the CDR3, the DNA is TGCGCCAGCAGCTTGATTGGGACAGGGGGGAATGAAAAACTGTTTTTT. Residues: CASSLIGTGGNEKLFF.

This chain uses TRBV4-3 with TRBJ2-2; 14 positions agree with TRBD2. The germline gives CDR1 LGHNA, CDR2 YSLEER. This CDR3 has 17 residues. V gave up 3 bases and J gave up 7 bases; unmatched junction bases: 7. The CDR3, as DNA: TGCGCCAGCAGCCAGCAGGGACTAGCGGGAGCGAGCGGGGAGCTGTTTTTT. As protein: CASSQQGLAGASGELFF.

This chain links TRBV7-3 with TRBJ2-1, with 13 bases aligning to TRBD2. Germline CDR1 SGHTA, CDR2 FQGTGA. The CDR3 runs to 17 residues. The junction had 5 bases not matched to a gene; V was cut back by 0 bases and J by 6 bases. The CDR3 DNA follows: TGTGCCAGCAGCTTAACGTCGACTAGCGGGAGGTTCAATGAGCAGTTCTTC. Translated, it gives CASSLTSTSGRFNEQFF.

The chain recombines TRBV27 with TRBJ2-7, with a possible D match to TRBD1 (5 bases). Trimming removed 0 bases from V and 5 bases from J, with 8 bases in between. The CDR3 totals 13 residues. Germline CDR1 and CDR2: MNHEY and SMNVEV (reference sequence). The DNA for the CDR3 is TGTGCCAGCAGTTTATCAGGGGTTGACGAGCAGTACTTC. Its translation: CASSLSGVDEQYF.

The CDR3 DNA follows: TGTGCCAGCAGTTCATCAGGGGTTGGGTACTCACCCCTCCACTTT. Its translation is CASSSSGVGYSPLHF. The chain recombines TRBV6-5 with TRBJ1-6; D might be TRBD1 (6 bases). In germline, CDR1 is MNHEY, CDR2 SVGAGI. The CDR3 contains 15 residues. Trimming took off 4 bases at V and 10 bases at J, with 17 bases between the two ends.

J is TRBJ1-5 and V is TRBV10-3; D remains unclear. In germline, CDR1 is ENHRY, CDR2 SYGVKD. The germline V and J ends were trimmed by 5 bases and 5 bases, with 16 bases remaining between them. The CDR3 has 15 residues. DNA for the CDR3: TGTGCCATCAGTCCCGGGTTCGCGGGATATCAGCCCCAGCATTTT. This sequence encodes CAISPGFAGYQPQHF.

This chain links TRBV4-1 with TRBJ2-5; 7 positions agree with TRBD2. The better agreement between TRBJ2-7 and the DNA end casts doubt on the J call. Germline-derived CDR1 and CDR2 are MGHRA and YSYEKL. The CDR3 is made up of 12 amino acids. The CDR3 DNA is TGCGCCAGGGGGGGGATGATCTACGAGCAGTACTTC. As protein: CARGGMIYEQYF.

The genes are TRBV29-1 and TRBJ1-1; 8 positions match TRBD1. Germline V CDR1 and CDR2: SQVTM, ANQGSEA. V was clipped by 5 bases and J by 1 base; unmatched bases: 3. This CDR3 region has 13 residues. Here the CDR3 DNA reads TGCAGCGTTCGGGACAGGTCGAACACTGAAGCTTTCTTT. It encodes CSVRDRSNTEAFF.

The V and J genes are TRBV7-9 and TRBJ1-1, with D tentatively TRBD1 (6 bases). CDR3 length: 12 amino acids. Germline CDR1 reads SEHNR; CDR2 reads FQNEAQ (reference sequence). Trimming left V 10 bases short and J 7 bases short, with 16 bases between. The CDR3, as DNA: TGTGCCACGGGAGGGACACAAGGTGAAGCTTTCTTT. Its translation is CATGGTQGEAFF. Full variable domain (rest looked up from reference TRBV7-9 and TRBJ1-1): DTGVSQNPRHKITKRGQNVTFRCDPISEHNRLYWYRQTLGQGPEFLTYFQNEAQLEKSRLLSDRFSAERPKGSFSTLEIQRTEQGDSAMYLCATGGTQGEAFFGQGTRLTVV.

The chain has TRBV10-3 and TRBJ1-4, with 7 bases matching TRBD1. Germline V gene data show CDR1 as ENHRY and CDR2 as SYGVKD. The length of the CDR3 is 12 residues. V gave up 6 bases and J gave up 5 bases; unmatched junction bases: 0. The CDR3 sequence: CAIRQGNEKLFF. DNA for the CDR3: TGTGCCATCAGACAGGGGAATGAAAAACTGTTTTTT.